The 26 T cell receptor beta chains presented below share a single source sample, sequenced in a study of tumor and adjacent non-tumor tissue in lung cancer. This sample's RNA came from whole unsorted tissue. The library came from three nested PCR rounds adapted from ARM-PCR protocols. From the multiplex PCR reads, TCRdb called clonotypes with MiXCR, one entry per CDR3 protein. The sample consists of approximately 70,000 distinct CDR3 sequences, more than 70% of them appearing once. Sequenced input: lung tumor tissue. Receptors originate from a man in his 60s with non-small cell lung cancer.

The chain employs TRBV6-5 and TRBJ2-1; D tentatively reads TRBD1 or TRBD2 (5 bases each). Looked up from germline, CDR1 is MNHEY and CDR2 is SVGAGI. With 9 bases removed from V and 4 bases from J, the gap between germline ends came to 16 bases. This CDR3 spans 14 amino acids. Here the CDR3 DNA reads TGTGCCAGTCGTGGGGCGGGTTCTTACAATGAGCAGTTCTTC. Translating gives CASRGAGSYNEQFF.

This clonotype was detected once. The rearrangement uses TRBV20-1 and TRBJ2-1; D perhaps matches TRBD1 (5 bases). The CDR3 consists of 15 residues. Germline CDR1 and CDR2: DFQATT and SNEGSKA (reference sequence). This CDR3 is CRVRDLLGRYNEQFF. CDR3 bases: TGCAGAGTTAGAGATCTTTTGGGGCGGTACAATGAGCAGTTCTTC.

The V gene is TRBV20-1, the J gene TRBJ2-1; the D is unclear. The CDR3 totals 11 residues. Germline V CDR1 and CDR2: DFQATT, SNEGSKA (reference sequence). V was trimmed by 0 bases and J by 15 bases, leaving 12 bases between them. This chain's CDR3 is CSARDGYLRFF. The CDR3 coding sequence is TGCAGTGCTAGAGATGGGTACTTGCGGTTCTTC.

As concerns this clonotype: A much larger clone differs from this one at a single base, so this may be a read error. The chain has TRBV11-2 and TRBJ1-4; D not resolved. This CDR3 region has 13 residues. Germline V gives CDR1 SGHAT, CDR2 FQNNGV. V gave up 7 bases and J gave up 5 bases, with 11 bases separating them. The CDR3 sequence is CASTLGPNEKLFF. Here the CDR3 DNA reads TGTGCCAGCACCCTAGGGCCAAATGAAAAACTGTTTTTT.

The gene calls are TRBV20-1 and TRBJ2-2; 12 bases are a match to TRBD2. CDR3 length: 16 residues. Germline trimming cut 8 bases from V and 9 bases from J; bases unmatched to any gene: 16. CDR1 is DFQATT and CDR2 is SNEGSKA in the germline V gene (reference sequence). CDR3 coding DNA: TGCAGTACTACTCTAGCGGGAGGGCCGGAGACCTGGGAGCTGTTTTTT. Translated, it gives CSTTLAGGPETWELFF.

This clonotype was recorded once. Mismatch with germline at one junction end may stem from a read error. Here the CDR3 reads CTSSFVTGEPRNQPQNF. The CDR3 region has the DNA TGTACCAGCAGCTTTGTGACTGGTGAACCTCGCAATCAGCCCCAGAATTTT. The chain is built from TRBV5-6 and TRBJ1-5; no clear D gene. Looked up from germline, CDR1 is SGHDT and CDR2 is YYEEEE. The CDR3 is made up of 17 amino acids.

The chain is built from TRBV20-1 and TRBJ2-7, with TRBD1 matching 7 bases. Trimming removed 6 bases from V and 7 bases from J; junction bases left unmatched: 9. From germline, CDR1 is DFQATT and CDR2 SNEGSKA (reference sequence). The CDR3 runs to 12 residues. The CDR3 DNA follows: TGCAGTGCGAGGGACAGATTCGATGAGCAGTACTTC. It translates to CSARDRFDEQYF.

About this clonotype itself: Its ends do not fully match the called genes, so a read error is possible. The chain recombines TRBV24-1 with TRBJ2-5, with D perhaps being TRBD1 or TRBD2 (5 bases each). This CDR3 has 13 residues. Germline V CDR1 and CDR2: KGHDR, SFDVKD. In DNA form, the CDR3 reads TGTGCCACCAGTGACCGGGACGACGAGACCCAATACTTC. It specifies CATSDRDDETQYF.

As regards this clonotype: One junction end does not reproduce the germline sequence, and a read error may be involved. This chain links TRBV6-1 with TRBJ1-2, with D uncertain. The CDR3 has 15 amino acids. Germline V lookup: CDR1 MNHNS, CDR2 SASEGT. The DNA of the CDR3 is TGTGCCAGTAGTGAGTGCTGGGGATCTAACTATGGCTACACCTTC. It yields the protein CASSECWGSNYGYTF.

The V call is TRBV3-1, the J call TRBJ2-1, with 7 positions matching TRBD1. The germline V gene encodes CDR1 LGHDT and CDR2 YNNKEL (reference sequence). The V gene end was trimmed by 4 bases and the J gene end by 9 bases; junction bases not matched to a gene: 9. The CDR3 has 14 amino acids. The CDR3 protein is CASSPGQATGEQFF. CDR3 nucleotide sequence: TGTGCCAGCAGCCCAGGACAGGCTACGGGTGAGCAGTTCTTC.

The rearrangement joins TRBV20-1 to TRBJ1-5; no firm D call. Germline V lookup: CDR1 DFQATT, CDR2 SNEGSKA (reference sequence). V gave up 7 bases and J gave up 1 base, with 14 bases separating them. CDR3 size: 14 residues. CDR3 sequence reads: CSVCRTDSNQPQHF. The DNA of the CDR3 is TGCAGTGTTTGTCGGACTGACAGCAATCAGCCCCAGCATTTT.

Comments on this clonotype: The junction and the germline gene differ at one end; a read error may be behind it. CDR3 DNA sequence: TGCAGTGCTAGTGTCTCAGGAGACTATCAGCCTCAGGATTTT. Protein sequence: CSASVSGDYQPQDF. This sequence joins TRBV20-1 and TRBJ1-5; D remains ambiguous. The germline V gene encodes CDR1 DFQATT and CDR2 SNEGSKA (reference sequence). CDR3 size: 14 residues.

Note on this clonotype: Its ends do not fully match the called genes, so a read error is possible. V gene TRBV20-1 combines with J gene TRBJ2-1; D is ambiguous. This CDR3 has 13 residues. Germline V CDR1 and CDR2: DFQATT, SNEGSKA (reference sequence). DNA of the CDR3: TGCAGTGCTAGTGCCATCTCAGAGGATGAGCAATTCTTC. This encodes CSASAISEDEQFF.

The rearrangement links TRBV20-1 to TRBJ2-2; 9 bases match TRBD1. V lost 6 bases and J lost 2; bases outside the gene matches: 7. The CDR3 spans 15 residues. Germline lookup yields CDR1 DFQATT and CDR2 SNEGSKA (reference sequence). The CDR3, as DNA: TGCAGTGCCATTAGGACAGGGGTAAACACCGGGGAGCTGTTTTTT. Translating gives CSAIRTGVNTGELFF.

This clonotype has only a few counts. Just one base apart from a much larger clone, this may be a read error. The chain employs TRBV12-3 or TRBV12-4 and TRBJ2-5; no firm D call. The CDR3 covers 13 residues. CDR3: CVSRPRAWETQYF. The CDR3 bases are TGTGTCAGCAGACCAAGGGCTTGGGAGACCCAGTACTTC.

The chain uses TRBV6-5 and TRBJ1-4; a possible D gene is TRBD1 (5 bases). Germline values: CDR1 MNHEY, CDR2 SVGAGI. The CDR3 totals 15 residues. V gave up 2 bases and J gave up 5 bases, with 12 bases separating them. This chain's CDR3 is CASSYRGAANEKLFF. Written as DNA, the CDR3 is TGTGCCAGCAGTTACCGCGGGGCGGCAAATGAAAAACTGTTTTTT.

As for this clonotype: Its ends do not fully match the called genes, so a read error is possible. This rearrangement joins TRBV29-1 to TRBJ2-7, with D perhaps being TRBD1 or TRBD2 (6 bases each). The CDR3 contains 14 residues. The germline gives CDR1 SQVTM, CDR2 ANQGSEA. The CDR3: CSDQGGRGGYERYF. The CDR3 nucleotides read TGCAGCGATCAGGGAGGCAGGGGTGGGTACGAGCGGTACTTC.

The sample holds many counts of this clonotype. The rearrangement links TRBV28 to TRBJ2-5; TRBD2 matches at 8 bases. Losses at the gene ends were 2 bases for V and 4 bases for J; bases not matched to a gene: 0. The length of the CDR3 is 13 residues. In germline, CDR1 is MDHEN, CDR2 SYDVKM. The CDR3 protein is CASSLLAGETQYF. The CDR3 coding sequence is TGTGCCAGCAGTTTACTAGCGGGAGAGACCCAGTACTTC.

Remarks on this clonotype: At one boundary the junction diverges from the germline segment, which might be a read error. J is TRBJ2-3 and V is TRBV20-1; tentative D call: TRBD2 (6 bases). The CDR3 loop spans 15 amino acids. Per the germline V gene, CDR1 is DFQATT and CDR2 is SNEGSKA (reference sequence). The DNA of the CDR3 is TGCAGTGGTGTATGGGGGGACTTTCACGCAGATACACAGTACTTT. The encoded protein is CSGVWGDFHADTQYF.

This chain connects TRBV29-1 to TRBJ2-7; 8 positions match TRBD2. After removal of 6 bases from V and 7 bases from J, the junction contained 11 bases not matched to a gene. The V gene's germline CDR1 is SQVTM and CDR2 ANQGSEA. This CDR3 has 13 residues. The CDR3 DNA sequence: TGCAGCGTCGCAATAAGCGGGAGTCATGAGCAGTACTTC. Translated, it gives CSVAISGSHEQYF.

Points on this clonotype: The CDR3 does not end in the conserved phenylalanine or tryptophan, so this is likely a read error. The chain uses TRBV20-1 and TRBJ2-7; D remains unclear. V was clipped by 3 bases and J by 1 base, with 10 bases between them. The CDR3 length is 13 residues. In germline, CDR1 is DFQATT, CDR2 SNEGSKA (reference sequence). In nucleotides, the CDR3 is TGCAGTGCTAGGACGGGCAGATCCTACGAGCAGTACTTA. Encoded protein: CSARTGRSYEQYL.

This sequence joins TRBV11-3 and TRBJ2-3, with TRBD2 matching over 12 bases. Germline V CDR1 and CDR2: SGHNT, YENEEA. This CDR3 is 16 amino acids long. The V segment lost 8 bases and the J segment 6 bases; nucleotides outside the gene matches: 12. CDR3 amino acids: CASPTSGRPMYDTQYF. DNA for the CDR3: TGTGCCAGCCCTACTAGCGGGAGGCCGATGTATGATACGCAGTATTTT.

In the case of this clonotype: A read error may produce the germline difference seen at one junction end. The rearrangement joins TRBV20-1 to TRBJ2-5; 13 bases are a match to TRBD2. From germline, CDR1 is DFQATT and CDR2 SNEGSKA (reference sequence). CDR3 size: 15 residues. The DNA of the CDR3 is TGCAGGGTCACCACTAGCGGGAGGGCCTTTGGGACTCAGTATTTC. Its translation: CRVTTSGRAFGTQYF.

Concerning this clonotype itself: This CDR3 is missing its conserved last phenylalanine or tryptophan, likely due to a read error. This chain joins TRBV6-5 and TRBJ2-6; D uncertain. This CDR3 has 16 residues. The germline CDR1 and CDR2 sequences are MNHEY and SVGAGI. The CDR3 protein is CTSSYSLGSGANVLTI. The CDR3 DNA follows: TGTACCAGCAGTTACTCCCTAGGCTCTGGGGCCAACGTCCTGACTATC.

The V gene is TRBV20-1, the J gene TRBJ1-5; unclear D gene. V was clipped by 3 bases and J by 0 bases, with 15 bases between them. Germline CDR1 is DFQATT and CDR2 is SNEGSKA (reference sequence). The CDR3 is made up of 16 amino acids. The CDR3 coding sequence is TGCAGTGCTAGTTCCCCAGTAGCCTATAGCAATCAGCCCCAGCATTTT. It codes for CSASSPVAYSNQPQHF.

For this clonotype: Its ends do not fully match the called genes, so a read error is possible. This chain uses TRBV10-2 with TRBJ2-2; D may be TRBD2 (5 bases). This CDR3 is built from 13 residues. The germline gives CDR1 WSHSY, CDR2 SAAADI. The CDR3 is CARKARSSGEMFF. The CDR3 nucleotides are TGCGCCAGAAAAGCCCGATCCTCCGGGGAGATGTTTTTT.